This T cell receptor (beta chain) was sequenced for a study of T cell responses to AZD1222 COVID-19 vaccine (dated by TCRdb to about 2021). Context from the whole study: Because spike-specific TCR depth and breadth did not differ between the two schedules, AZD1222 recipients who got a second dose at roughly 4 weeks were pooled with those who got a second dose at roughly 12 weeks. TCR sequencing covered fewer than 250 trial participants: 200 to 210 given two doses of AZD1222 and some 25 given two doses of MenACWY control vaccine. Trial participants were enrolled into age subgroups of 18-55, 56-69 and 70-plus years, which contained approximately 150, 30 and 60 TCR-sequenced participants, respectively.

On this clone itself: Its antigen is not yet known. No much larger clone is present one base from it, and per-base qualities are unavailable.

Overall results and qualifications from the work: Because no samples from the day 14 peak response were available, repertoires could be characterized only after the peak T cell response. Only five to seven AZD1222 recipients were SARS-CoV-2 seropositive at baseline, limiting conclusions about previously exposed vaccinees. Spike-specific TCR breadth and depth rose significantly after two AZD1222 doses compared with day 0 and with MenACWY recipients. Reportedly, almost half of the unique spike-specific TCRs recognized epitopes lying outside the regions that are mutated in the B.1.351 and B.1.1.7 variants. Vaccine-associated CD4 TCRs spanned the whole spike protein, with dominant responses in regions 160-218 and 743-854. Participants were mostly white British, with more females than males. The authors suggested clonal diversity may have been underestimated. In the small 56-69-year group, the increase in depth fell short of significance, most likely because of low power.

The time point label corresponds to: baseline before first vaccination. Vaccinee samples came from UK trials COV001 and COV002, including a single-blind randomized controlled phase 2/3 trial of AZD1222 (ChAdOx1 nCoV-19) in healthy adults. For TCRbeta chain sequencing, PBMC samples were collected from trial participants at day 0 and at day 28 after the second dose. V was cut back by 3 bases and J by 3 bases, leaving a gap of 11 bases between them. Inclusive of the bounding cysteine and phenylalanine, the CDR3 is 14 residues long. Only the CDR3 DNA stays, 42 bases, in frame from base 1. CDR1 and CDR2 are read off the germline V gene as ENHRY and SYGVKD. The CDR3 regions of human TCRbeta chains were analyzed by immunosequencing. On the authors' methods: Repertoire TCRs were checked for matches against a reference library of SARS-CoV-2-specific TCRs that had been generated using the MIRA antigen-specificity platform. Breadth was defined as the fraction of unique TCRs that were SARS-CoV-2-associated, and depth was defined as the fraction of total T cells that were SARS-CoV-2-associated. Using the MIRA data, each spike-specific TCR was mapped to the spike region that the TCR reacts to and placed in a CD4 or CD8 class. Log10-transformed breadth and depth values were compared by one-way ANOVA with Sidak's multiple comparisons tests. TCRdb's version of the immuneACCESS table is confined to in-frame rearrangements and falls short of the full clone set. An unresolved V gene accounts for under half of the shortfall where checked; the remainder is of unknown origin. Clone size and V and J calls were adopted from that table, with D and trimming inferred from the DNA. The table for this sample lists some 160,000 clones; just under 95% of them were counted only once. Together, the top ten hold around 0.96% of the sample.

The chain employs TRBV10-3 and TRBJ1-2, and the D gene may be TRBD1, 5 bases matching. The material sequenced was peripheral blood, taken on day 0 of AZD1222 vaccination. The clonotype was recovered from an adult in good health. The base sequence is TGTGCCATCAGTGATCAGGGAGCGGACTATGGCTACACCTTC. Its product reads: CAISDQGADYGYTF.